The present T cell receptor (beta chain) was sequenced within a study of OX40 agonist ivuxolimab in advanced cancers. The CDR3 runs to 16 residues. Per the germline V gene, CDR1 is MDHEN and CDR2 is SYDVKM. Germline trimming cut 0 bases from V and 0 bases from J; bases unmatched to any gene: 2. Assay used: immunoSEQ multiplex PCR; TCRdb lists only in-frame clones, some missing. The data contain tens of thousands of clones, 85% to 90% of them singletons. By frequency in the sample, this clone is medium-sized (0.01 to 0.1%). The sample was CD4+ or CD8+ T cells sorted from blood, taken in a trial of the OX40 agonist ivuxolimab. The receptor was isolated from an adult with an advanced solid tumor such as melanoma, head and neck, liver or kidney cancer. The chain combines TRBV28 with TRBJ1-1, with 9 positions matching TRBD1. This CDR3 reads CASSLWTGGMNTEAFF. The CDR3 region has the DNA TGTGCCAGCAGTTTATGGACAGGGGGTATGAACACTGAAGCTTTCTTT.